Listed below are T cell receptor beta chains from one sample, sequenced in a study of T cell repertoires in cytomegalovirus infection. TCRdb used MiXCR to reprocess the reads, holding one entry per CDR3 protein. The table has a few hundred thousand distinct CDR3 sequences, 15% to 20% seen once; the top ten hold approximately 10%. The sample consisted of PBMCs. The source of these receptors is a human donor in good health (CMV status not recorded). Some clones in this sample may be carry-over from other donors' samples. The CDR3 runs from the conserved cysteine through the conserved F or W. The order of the fields is J gene, V gene, clone size, D gene, CDR3 DNA, CDR3 protein. A D gene is named only where the DNA matches it firmly. Rows may omit the clone size; those that give it use once, few, many or a size class.

J: TRBJ2-5
V: TRBV7-9
size: many
D: TRBD1
DNA: TGTGCCAGCAGCTGGGGACAGGGGGGGGAGACCCAGTACTTC
CDR3: CASSWGQGGETQYF

J: TRBJ2-3
V: TRBV20-1
size: few
D: NA
DNA: TGCAGTGCTAGAGATCGGAGGAGGGGCACAGATACGCAGTATTTT
CDR3: CSARDRRRGTDTQYF

J: TRBJ2-5
V: TRBV6-2/TRBV6-3
size: NA
D: TRBD2
DNA: TGTGCCAGCAGTTACTCAAGACTAGCGGGAGAAGAGACCCAGTACTTC
CDR3: CASSYSRLAGEETQYF

J: TRBJ2-3
V: TRBV4-2
size: NA
D: NA
DNA: TGTGCCAGCAGCCAAGGAGGGCCGAAAGTCACAGATACGCAGTATTTT
CDR3: CASSQGGPKVTDTQYF

J: TRBJ2-7
V: TRBV12-5
size: few
D: NA
DNA: TGTGCTAGTGGTTTGGGACTAGAATCCTACGAGCAGTACTTC
CDR3: CASGLGLESYEQYF

J: TRBJ1-5
V: TRBV30
size: few
D: TRBD1
DNA: TGTGCCTGGGGACAGGACAGCAATCAGCCCCAGCATTTT
CDR3: CAWGQDSNQPQHF

J: TRBJ2-5
V: TRBV5-4
size: NA
D: TRBD2
DNA: TGTGCCAGCAGCTACCCGGGACTAACCGCCGAGACCCAGTACTTC
CDR3: CASSYPGLTAETQYF

J: TRBJ1-2
V: TRBV12-3/TRBV12-4
size: few
D: NA
DNA: TGTGCCAGCAGTCGGTCCCAGGCAACTCCATATGGCTACACCTTC
CDR3: CASSRSQATPYGYTF

J: TRBJ1-5
V: TRBV12-3/TRBV12-4
size: NA
D: TRBD1
DNA: TGTGCCAGCACCGGGACAGGGCGGGATCAGCCCCAGCATTTT
CDR3: CASTGTGRDQPQHF

J: TRBJ2-7
V: TRBV7-2
size: many
D: NA
DNA: TGTGCCAGCAGCTCGGGAGCAGGGTCAGCCTACGAGCAGTACTTC
CDR3: CASSSGAGSAYEQYF

J: TRBJ1-4
V: TRBV6-6
size: few
D: TRBD1
DNA: TGTGCCAGCAGTGTACAGGGGCCTAATGAAAAACTGTTTTTT
CDR3: CASSVQGPNEKLFF

J: TRBJ2-3
V: TRBV7-9
size: many
D: TRBD1
DNA: TGTGCCAGCAGCGATCGTGACAGGGGGCGCACAGATACGCAGTATTTT
CDR3: CASSDRDRGRTDTQYF

J: TRBJ2-1
V: TRBV2
size: many
D: NA
DNA: TGTGCCAGCAGATACAGCGGGGAGCAGTTCTTC
CDR3: CASRYSGEQFF

J: TRBJ2-1
V: TRBV2
size: NA
D: NA
DNA: TGTGCCAGCAGCGAACAGGACGGATTCTGGGGGCAGTTCTTC
CDR3: CASSEQDGFWGQFF

J: TRBJ1-6
V: TRBV28
size: NA
D: NA
DNA: TGTGCCAGCAGTTTTAACAGGGCGGACGTTAATTCACCCCTCCACTTT
CDR3: CASSFNRADVNSPLHF

J: TRBJ1-6
V: TRBV7-6
size: many
D: NA
DNA: TGTGCCAGCAGCTTTTCGGGGAGCTCCTATAATTCACCCCTCCACTTT
CDR3: CASSFSGSSYNSPLHF

J: TRBJ2-5
V: TRBV28
size: many
D: NA
DNA: TGTGCCAGCAGTCCCCTCCGGAACAGGGAAGAGACCCAGTACTTC
CDR3: CASSPLRNREETQYF

J: TRBJ1-2
V: TRBV6-1
size: many
D: NA
DNA: TGTGCCAGCAGTTATGATGGGGAGCCTGGCTACACCTTC
CDR3: CASSYDGEPGYTF

J: TRBJ1-1
V: TRBV14
size: NA
D: NA
DNA: TGTGCCAGCAGCCCCGGGGTGGCGTGGAACACTGAAGCTTTCTTT
CDR3: CASSPGVAWNTEAFF

J: TRBJ1-4
V: TRBV7-6
size: many
D: TRBD1
DNA: TGTGCCAGCAGCAGGACAGGGGGGGATGAAAAACTGTTTTTT
CDR3: CASSRTGGDEKLFF

J: TRBJ1-6
V: TRBV7-2
size: many
D: NA
DNA: TGTGCCAGCAGCTTAGGGGGGGGCGGTTCACCCCTCCACTTT
CDR3: CASSLGGGGSPLHF

J: TRBJ1-2
V: TRBV12-3/TRBV12-4
size: NA
D: TRBD1
DNA: TGTGCCAGCAGTCGGGGACAGGGATCTTTTGGGGATGGCTACACCTTC
CDR3: CASSRGQGSFGDGYTF

J: TRBJ1-4
V: TRBV9
size: many
D: NA
DNA: TGTGCCAGCAGCGCGGGGGATAGTAATGAAAAACTGTTTTTT
CDR3: CASSAGDSNEKLFF

J: TRBJ2-5
V: TRBV7-8
size: many
D: NA
DNA: TGTGCCAGCAGCTTAGGGTGGGAGACCCAGTACTTC
CDR3: CASSLGWETQYF

J: TRBJ1-4
V: TRBV7-8
size: many
D: TRBD1
DNA: TGTGCCAGCAGCAGCCCGACAGGGACTAGGAATGAAAAACTGTTTTTT
CDR3: CASSSPTGTRNEKLFF

J: TRBJ1-1
V: TRBV28
size: few
D: NA
DNA: TGTGCCAGCAGAGGCCAGGGAGTTGAAGCTTTCTTT
CDR3: CASRGQGVEAFF

J: TRBJ1-1
V: TRBV7-8
size: NA
D: NA
DNA: TGTGCCAGCAGCGCATCAGGACTAGACACTGAAGCTTTCTTT
CDR3: CASSASGLDTEAFF

J: TRBJ2-5
V: TRBV20-1
size: NA
D: NA
DNA: TGCAGTGCTAGATCCCTGTCGGAGACCCAGTACTTC
CDR3: CSARSLSETQYF

J: TRBJ2-7
V: TRBV12-3/TRBV12-4
size: many
D: NA
DNA: TGTGCCAGCAGTTCTTACGGGGCGACGGGAGAGCAGTACTTC
CDR3: CASSSYGATGEQYF

J: TRBJ2-3
V: TRBV6-1
size: many
D: TRBD1
DNA: TGTGCCAGCACTAGACAGGGAGTGCAGTATTTT
CDR3: CASTRQGVQYF

J: TRBJ2-5
V: TRBV6-2/TRBV6-3
size: NA
D: TRBD2
DNA: TGTGCCAGCATTCCGGGGGGCCAAGAGACCCAGTACTTC
CDR3: CASIPGGQETQYF

J: TRBJ2-7
V: TRBV7-9
size: many
D: NA
DNA: TGTGCCAGCAGCGTAGACGGGCCCTACGAGCAGTACTTC
CDR3: CASSVDGPYEQYF

J: TRBJ2-5
V: TRBV12-3/TRBV12-4
size: NA
D: NA
DNA: TGTGCCAGCAGTCCTGGATCCAGTGGGGAGACCCAGTACTTC
CDR3: CASSPGSSGETQYF

J: TRBJ2-7
V: TRBV20-1
size: few
D: NA
DNA: TGCAGTGCTAGAGATAGTTATGGGGTAGGCTCCTACGAGCAGTACTTC
CDR3: CSARDSYGVGSYEQYF

J: TRBJ2-3
V: TRBV5-6
size: NA
D: NA
DNA: TGTGCCAGCAGCTCCGAGACACAATATTATTCAGATACGCAGTATTTT
CDR3: CASSSETQYYSDTQYF

J: TRBJ1-6
V: TRBV7-8
size: many
D: NA
DNA: TGTGCCAGCAGCCCGAGACCGGGAAATAATTCACCCCTCCACTTT
CDR3: CASSPRPGNNSPLHF

J: TRBJ1-3
V: TRBV18
size: NA
D: NA
DNA: TGTGCCAGCTCACCAGTGGACTACTCTGGAAACACCATATATTTT
CDR3: CASSPVDYSGNTIYF

J: TRBJ2-5
V: TRBV10-3
size: NA
D: NA
DNA: TGTGCCATCAGTGCCCAACGATTGGGGGGAGAGACCCAGTACTTC
CDR3: CAISAQRLGGETQYF

J: TRBJ1-6
V: TRBV4-1
size: NA
D: NA
DNA: TGCGCCAGCAGCCAAGATGGAGGGGGACCCCTCCACTTT
CDR3: CASSQDGGGPLHF

J: TRBJ1-3
V: TRBV19
size: few
D: NA
DNA: TGTGCCAGTAGTTTGTCGGGCAGGGATGCGGTCACCATATATTTT
CDR3: CASSLSGRDAVTIYF

J: TRBJ1-5
V: TRBV7-2
size: many
D: NA
DNA: TGTGCCAGCAGCGAACAGGGCGGCAATCAGCCCCAGCATTTT
CDR3: CASSEQGGNQPQHF